Listed here are 24 T cell receptor beta chains from one sample, sequenced in a study of regulatory T cells in long-lasting Graves disease. Time point reported: newly diagnosed GD, antithyroid drugs for less than 3 months. Extracted RNA from PBMCs served as the source of the TCR library. To make TCR beta libraries, researchers used iRepertoire HTBI primers and Arm-PCR of CDR3 regions. TCRdb recomputed calls from the multiplex PCR reads with MiXCR, one row per CDR3 protein. Of more than 450,000 distinct CDR3 sequences detected, roughly 15% appear once; the ten largest clones hold 10% to 15%. The same data also contributed to another study, on T cells in Graves' hyperthyroidism and ophthalmopathy.

The sample here was peripheral blood mononuclear cells (PBMCs), taken at new diagnosis, from a patient treated with antithyroid drugs. The receptors were sampled from a man aged 35-49 years with Graves disease.

This clonotype was observed many times. The rearrangement links TRBV11-3 to TRBJ2-3; 8 bases are a match to TRBD1. This CDR3 has 18 amino acids. V lost 4 bases, J lost 0 bases, and 12 bases stayed unmatched. Germline CDR1 and CDR2: SGHNT and YENEEA. CDR3 sequence reads: CASSSPTGTGPSTDTQYF. DNA for the CDR3: TGTGCCAGCAGCTCACCCACCGGGACAGGACCTAGCACAGATACGCAGTATTTT.

This clonotype has more than one count but fewer than ten. CDR3 region: CASSQDASANEKLFF. Written as DNA, the CDR3 is TGCGCCAGCAGCCAAGATGCCTCGGCTAATGAAAAACTGTTTTTT. The rearrangement uses TRBV4-1 and TRBJ1-4; D is ambiguous. The CDR3 length is 15 residues. Germline lookup yields CDR1 MGHRA and CDR2 YSYEKL. The V end was cut by 0 bases, the J end by 3 bases, with 8 bases between.

Many counts were recorded for this clonotype. The chain recombines TRBV11-3 with TRBJ1-6; D is possibly TRBD1 (5 bases). The germline gives CDR1 SGHNT, CDR2 YENEEA. V was shortened by 0 bases and J by 3 bases, with 6 bases between the two germline ends. The CDR3 consists of 15 residues. CDR3 nucleotide sequence: TGTGCCAGCAGCTTAGATGGGGGCTATAATTCACCCCTCCACTTT. Amino acids: CASSLDGGYNSPLHF. The whole variable domain, remainder taken from reference TRBV11-3 and TRBJ1-6, is EAGVVQSPRYKIIEKKQPVAFWCNPISGHNTLYWYLQNLGQGPELLIRYENEEAVDDSQLPKDRFSAERLKGVDSTLKIQPAELGDSAVYLCASSLDGGYNSPLHFGNGTRLTVT.

The chain is built from TRBV4-1 and TRBJ1-5; 7 positions match TRBD1. Germline V gene lookup returns CDR1 MGHRA and CDR2 YSYEKL. The V and J ends lost 4 bases and 3 bases, in that order; junction bases with no gene match: 6. CDR3 length equals 15 residues. The CDR3 here is CASSPRQGLNQPQHF. In DNA, the CDR3 is TGCGCCAGCAGCCCAAGACAGGGCCTCAATCAGCCCCAGCATTTT.

In its sample, this clonotype was seen many times. The chain combines TRBV3-1 with TRBJ2-1; 11 bases agree with TRBD2. V gave up 0 bases and J gave up 3 bases; unmatched junction bases: 10. The CDR3 totals 19 residues. Germline V gene lookup returns CDR1 LGHDT and CDR2 YNNKEL (reference sequence). The CDR3: CASSQETTKLAGDYNEQFF. In DNA, the CDR3 is TGTGCCAGCAGCCAAGAGACTACAAAACTAGCGGGGGACTACAATGAGCAGTTCTTC.

This clonotype was counted at least ten times. This chain links TRBV12-3 or TRBV12-4 with TRBJ2-4; 8 bases are a match to TRBD2. Unmatched junction bases numbered 3, after V lost 1 base and J lost 7 bases. This CDR3 has 14 residues. The CDR3 here is CASSLGAGANIQYF. In DNA, the CDR3 is TGTGCCAGCAGTTTAGGAGCGGGAGCCAACATTCAGTACTTC.

The sample holds many counts of this clonotype. The V and J genes are TRBV6-5 and TRBJ1-1; perhaps TRBD1 as D (5 bases). Trimming shortened V by 2 bases and J by 1 base, and 14 bases separated the two germline ends. Germline-derived CDR1 and CDR2 are MNHEY and SVGAGI. The CDR3 has 16 amino acids. The CDR3 region is CASSYTATGPNTEAFF. CDR3 bases: TGTGCCAGCAGTTACACGGCCACAGGACCGAACACTGAAGCTTTCTTT.

This clonotype was observed many times. The chain carries TRBV20-1 and TRBJ2-1; tentatively, D is TRBD1 (6 bases). CDR1 is DFQATT, CDR2 SNEGSKA, per germline (reference sequence). V shed 7 bases and J shed 7 bases, with 17 bases lying between them. The CDR3 contains 13 residues. In DNA, the CDR3 is TGCAGTGGTCCCGACAGGCCTCCAAATGAGCAGTTCTTC. It encodes CSGPDRPPNEQFF.

V and J are TRBV5-1 and TRBJ2-5; 8 bases match TRBD1. Losses at the gene ends were 4 bases for V and 5 bases for J; bases not matched to a gene: 4. CDR3 size: 13 residues. Looked up from germline, CDR1 is SGHRS and CDR2 is YFSETQ. The chain's CDR3 is CASSGQGGETQYF. The CDR3 DNA is TGCGCCAGCAGCGGACAGGGCGGGGAGACCCAGTACTTC.

The V call is TRBV7-3, the J call TRBJ1-6, with TRBD1 as a possible D gene (6 bases). This CDR3 comprises 14 residues. Germline lookup yields CDR1 SGHTA and CDR2 FQGTGA. The V end lost 5 bases, the J end lost 7 bases, and 12 bases lay between the germline ends. The CDR3, as DNA: TGTGCCAGCAGCCTCAACAGGGAAAATTCACCCCTCCACTTT. Its translation: CASSLNRENSPLHF.

This rearrangement joins TRBV11-2 to TRBJ2-7; tentatively, D is TRBD2 (5 bases). Trimming cost V 5 bases and J 3 bases, with 14 bases left between them. The germline V gene encodes CDR1 SGHAT and CDR2 FQNNGV. The CDR3 extends over 14 amino acids. In nucleotides, the CDR3 is TGTGCCAGCAGCCCGGGGATTTCAATCTACGAGCAGTACTTC. This translates into CASSPGISIYEQYF.

The genes are TRBV27 and TRBJ1-3; the match to TRBD1 covers 12 bases. Germline V gives CDR1 MNHEY, CDR2 SMNVEV (reference sequence). This CDR3 contains 19 residues. The trim removed 5 bases at V and 1 base at J, leaving 12 bases unmatched. CDR3 DNA sequence: TGTGCCAGCAGTCCCCCCCAGGGACAGGGGGCCAATTCTGGAAACACCATATATTTT. Protein sequence: CASSPPQGQGANSGNTIYF.

This clonotype was observed many times. The rearrangement joins TRBV28 to TRBJ2-7; 12 bases match TRBD2. CDR3 length: 14 amino acids. Germline CDR1 MDHEN, CDR2 SYDVKM. The CDR3 protein is CATRKLAGGGEQYF. The CDR3 DNA reads as TGTGCTACAAGGAAACTAGCGGGAGGTGGCGAGCAGTACTTC. The variable domain in full, with the rest retrieved from reference TRBV28 and TRBJ2-7, is DVKVTQSSRYLVKRTGEKVFLECVQDMDHENMFWYRQDPGLGLRLIYFSYDVKMKEKGDIPEGYSVSREKKERFSLILESASTNQTSMYLCATRKLAGGGEQYFGPGTRLTVT.

The chain combines TRBV11-2 with TRBJ2-7; a possible D gene is TRBD1 (5 bases). Germline-derived CDR1 and CDR2 are SGHAT and FQNNGV. This CDR3 is built from 13 residues. V was clipped by 4 bases and J by 1 base, with 8 bases between them. The CDR3 DNA reads as TGTGCCAGCAGCTCACAGGAATCCTACGAGCAGTACTTC. Encoded protein: CASSSQESYEQYF.

Notes on this clonotype: A much larger clone differs by one base, so this may be a read error. The chain is built from TRBV20-1 and TRBJ2-1; 9 bases fit TRBD2. The CDR3 runs 16 residues. Germline loops: CDR1 DFQATT, CDR2 SNEGSKA (reference sequence). With V trimmed by 0 bases and J by 9 bases, 12 bases remained unmatched. CDR3: CSARDSSGGRFREQFF. CDR3 bases: TGCAGTGCTAGAGATTCGAGCGGGGGGAGATTTCGTGAGCAGTTCTTC.

The V and J genes are TRBV7-9 and TRBJ1-1; D unclear. Trimming shortened V by 4 bases and J by 1 base, and 13 bases separated the two germline ends. This CDR3 has 15 amino acids. Per germline, CDR1 SEHNR and CDR2 FQNEAQ (reference sequence). CDR3 residues: CASSSPRLRNTEAFF. The CDR3 DNA follows: TGTGCCAGCAGCTCGCCGAGGTTGAGGAACACTGAAGCTTTCTTT.

This clonotype was observed many times. The V gene is TRBV28, the J gene TRBJ2-7; TRBD2 agrees at 11 bases. CDR3 length: 13 residues. Germline V gene sequence: CDR1 MDHEN, CDR2 SYDVKM. The ends lost 6 bases at V and 2 bases at J; junction bases unmatched: 0. Here the CDR3 DNA reads TGTGCCAGCAGGACTAGCGGGACCTACGAGCAGTACTTC. As protein: CASRTSGTYEQYF.

The chain uses TRBV29-1 and TRBJ2-7, with TRBD1 matching 11 bases. Germline V gene data show CDR1 as SQVTM and CDR2 as ANQGSEA. The junction had 2 bases not matched to a gene; V was cut back by 5 bases and J by 2 bases. The CDR3 extends over 13 amino acids. CDR3 sequence reads: CSVKGQGAYEQYF. CDR3 nucleotide sequence: TGCAGCGTTAAGGGACAGGGGGCCTACGAGCAGTACTTC.

This chain links TRBV6-1 with TRBJ2-5; no clear D gene. V lost 5 bases to trimming and J lost 3 bases, with 22 bases between them. Germline V lookup: CDR1 MNHNS, CDR2 SASEGT. The CDR3 contains 17 residues. The CDR3 loop reads CASSNAPRAKVKETQYF. As DNA, the CDR3 is TGTGCCAGCAGTAACGCGCCCCGGGCGAAGGTGAAAGAGACCCAGTACTTC.

This clonotype was seen repeatedly, ten times or more. As DNA, the CDR3 is TGTGCCAGCAGGGTTGGCTACAGGGGGAGCTCAGATACGCAGTATTTT. Residues: CASRVGYRGSSDTQYF. This chain joins TRBV28 and TRBJ2-3; TRBD1 matches at 8 bases. This CDR3 spans 16 amino acids. J lost 4 bases, V lost 6 bases, and 12 bases had no gene match. The germline CDR1 and CDR2 sequences are MDHEN and SYDVKM.

V is TRBV7-9 and J is TRBJ2-7, with no clear D. Trimming pared 0 bases from V and 2 bases from J, leaving 11 bases between. Germline-derived CDR1 and CDR2 are SEHNR and FQNEAQ (reference sequence). CDR3 length equals 15 residues. CDR3 bases: TGTGCCAGCAGCTTAGCGAACCAAAAGCCCTACGAGCAGTACTTC. Translated: CASSLANQKPYEQYF.

The J gene is TRBJ2-3, the V gene TRBV6-2 or TRBV6-3, with 16 bases aligning to TRBD2. This CDR3 region has 17 residues. Germline V gives CDR1 MNHEY, CDR2 SVGEGT. V was pared by 7 bases and J by 2 bases, with 6 bases of the junction left unmatched. The CDR3 sequence: CASTPGTSGRATDTQYF. The CDR3 coding sequence is TGTGCCAGCACTCCAGGGACTAGCGGGAGGGCCACAGATACGCAGTATTTT.

This clonotype occurred a few times. This rearrangement joins TRBV24-1 to TRBJ2-3; D tentatively fits TRBD1 or TRBD2 (5 bases each). V lost 3 bases and J 1 base, leaving 10 bases between the germline ends. The CDR3 has 15 amino acids. The germline CDR1 and CDR2 sequences are KGHDR and SFDVKD. The CDR3 bases are TGTGCCACCAGTGATCCCAGAGGGGGCACAGATACGCAGTATTTT. This codes for CATSDPRGGTDTQYF.

In this sample, this clonotype turned up many times. V and J are TRBV2 and TRBJ2-2; 7 bases align to TRBD1. The CDR3 loop spans 15 amino acids. CDR1 and CDR2 from the germline V gene are SNHLY and FYNNEI. Trimming removed 6 bases from V and 5 bases from J; junction bases left unmatched: 9. CDR3 protein: CASSKQDRITGELFF. CDR3 nucleotides: TGTGCCAGCAGCAAACAGGACAGGATAACCGGGGAGCTGTTTTTT.